The T cell receptor (beta chain) under discussion was sequenced for a study of control samples from healthy donors and cancer patients. The CDR3 runs to 13 residues. Germline V gene sequence: CDR1 MNHNY, CDR2 SVGAGI (reference sequence). Deletions cut 5 bases from V and 2 bases from J, with 9 bases between. Sequencing used immunoSEQ multiplex PCR; TCRdb keeps in-frame clones, though not all of them. In the table there are some 79,000 clones, roughly 84% of which are singletons. Material: blood. The origin of this receptor is a woman aged 50 to 65 in good health. This chain links TRBV6-6 with TRBJ1-1; D may be TRBD1 (5 bases). The CDR3 bases are TGTGCCAGCAGTCCTCAGGGCAACACTGAAGCTTTCTTT. It specifies CASSPQGNTEAFF.